This is a list of T cell receptor beta chains from one sample in a study of cytomegalovirus exposure and HLA in healthy donors. Sequenced by immunoSEQ multiplex PCR; TCRdb stores in-frame clones only, minus some. The sample contains 64,000 or so clones, approximately 83% of which appear only once. The sequencing sample was made of PBMCs. These receptors were obtained from a female donor in good health and CMV-seronegative. The CDR3 runs from the conserved cysteine through the conserved F or W. The order of the fields is CDR3 protein, CDR3 DNA, D gene, V gene, clone size, J gene. A D gene is named only where the DNA matches it firmly. Some rows have no size entry. The others give once, few or many, or a class for an expanded clone.

CDR3aa: CASRSGTSGPYEQYF; CDR3nt: TGTGCCAGCAGGAGCGGGACTAGCGGACCCTACGAGCAGTACTTC; d_gene: TRBD2; v_gene: TRBV6-5; abundance: NA; j_gene: TRBJ2-7
CDR3aa: CASSLPRTWGEKLFF; CDR3nt: TGTGCCAGCAGTTTACCCCGGACATGGGGTGAAAAACTGTTTTTT; d_gene: NA; v_gene: TRBV28; abundance: NA; j_gene: TRBJ1-4
CDR3aa: CASSPRGQDEKLFF; CDR3nt: TGCGCCAGCAGCCCCAGGGGGCAGGATGAAAAACTGTTTTTT; d_gene: TRBD1; v_gene: TRBV5-1; abundance: NA; j_gene: TRBJ1-4
CDR3aa: CASSQAGSGRLSPLHF; CDR3nt: TGTGCCAGCAGCCAAGCTGGATCAGGCCGGCTTTCACCCCTCCACTTT; d_gene: NA; v_gene: TRBV14; abundance: NA; j_gene: TRBJ1-6
CDR3aa: CASSEEGQGKNIQYF; CDR3nt: TGTGCCAGCAGTGAAGAGGGACAGGGTAAAAACATTCAGTACTTC; d_gene: TRBD1; v_gene: TRBV25-1; abundance: NA; j_gene: TRBJ2-4
CDR3aa: CASSILGANVLTF; CDR3nt: TGTGCCAGTAGTATACTTGGGGCCAACGTCCTGACTTTC; d_gene: NA; v_gene: TRBV19; abundance: NA; j_gene: TRBJ2-6
CDR3aa: CASSTTGGNTEAFF; CDR3nt: TGTGCCAGCAGCACCACAGGGGGGAACACTGAAGCTTTCTTT; d_gene: TRBD1; v_gene: TRBV9; abundance: NA; j_gene: TRBJ1-1
CDR3aa: CAISELSGGSYEQYF; CDR3nt: TGTGCCATCAGTGAACTGAGCGGGGGTTCCTACGAGCAGTACTTC; d_gene: TRBD2; v_gene: TRBV10-3; abundance: NA; j_gene: TRBJ2-7
CDR3aa: CASSLGELAGENSYEQYF; CDR3nt: TGTGCCAGCAGCTTAGGGGAACTAGCGGGAGAGAACTCCTACGAGCAGTACTTC; d_gene: TRBD2; v_gene: TRBV7-3; abundance: NA; j_gene: TRBJ2-7
CDR3aa: CASSPPVSGVARIYGYTF; CDR3nt: TGTGCCAGCTCACCACCGGTCTCCGGGGTAGCAAGGATCTATGGCTACACCTTC; d_gene: NA; v_gene: TRBV18; abundance: NA; j_gene: TRBJ1-2
CDR3aa: CASSLRDRAHEQYF; CDR3nt: TGCGCCAGCAGCCTCCGGGACAGGGCCCACGAGCAGTACTTC; d_gene: TRBD1; v_gene: TRBV5-1; abundance: few; j_gene: TRBJ2-7
CDR3aa: CASSPRTPVEQFF; CDR3nt: TGTGCCAGCAGCCCCCGGACTCCTGTTGAGCAGTTCTTC; d_gene: NA; v_gene: TRBV7-9; abundance: NA; j_gene: TRBJ2-1
CDR3aa: CASSSGTSVSTDTQYF; CDR3nt: TGCGCCAGCAGCTCTGGGACTAGCGTAAGCACAGATACGCAGTATTTT; d_gene: TRBD2; v_gene: TRBV5-1; abundance: once; j_gene: TRBJ2-3
CDR3aa: CASSVGRLVGPHEQYF; CDR3nt: TGTGCCAGCAGCGTAGGGCGGCTAGTGGGGCCCCACGAGCAGTACTTC; d_gene: NA; v_gene: TRBV9; abundance: NA; j_gene: TRBJ2-7
CDR3aa: CASSFYSRQETQYF; CDR3nt: TGTGCCAGCAGCTTCTACAGCCGCCAGGAGACCCAGTACTTC; d_gene: NA; v_gene: TRBV7-2; abundance: NA; j_gene: TRBJ2-5
CDR3aa: CSARGRDEAFF; CDR3nt: TGCAGTGCTAGAGGTCGCGATGAAGCTTTCTTT; d_gene: NA; v_gene: TRBV20-1; abundance: few; j_gene: TRBJ1-1
CDR3aa: CASSIMGADLSVEKLFF; CDR3nt: TGTGCCAGTAGTATTATGGGGGCAGACTTATCCGTAGAAAAACTGTTTTTT; d_gene: NA; v_gene: TRBV19; abundance: NA; j_gene: TRBJ1-4
CDR3aa: CASSPGPVYGYTF; CDR3nt: TGTGCCAGCTCACCAGGGCCAGTCTATGGCTACACCTTC; d_gene: NA; v_gene: TRBV18; abundance: NA; j_gene: TRBJ1-2
CDR3aa: CASSQREVTLNYGYTF; CDR3nt: TGCGCCAGCAGTCAACGGGAGGTTACTTTAAACTATGGCTACACCTTC; d_gene: NA; v_gene: TRBV23-1; abundance: NA; j_gene: TRBJ1-2
CDR3aa: CASSQGLVSDRVVGYTF; CDR3nt: TGTGCCAGCAGCCAAGGGCTGGTCTCCGACAGGGTGGTTGGCTACACCTTC; d_gene: TRBD1; v_gene: TRBV7-2; abundance: NA; j_gene: TRBJ1-2
CDR3aa: CATSREGGRRNNEQFF; CDR3nt: TGTGCCACCAGCAGAGAGGGCGGGAGGAGAAACAATGAGCAGTTCTTC; d_gene: TRBD2; v_gene: TRBV15; abundance: NA; j_gene: TRBJ2-1
CDR3aa: CASSLASSSSYNEQFF; CDR3nt: TGTGCCAGCAGCTTAGCGTCTAGTAGCTCCTACAATGAGCAGTTCTTC; d_gene: NA; v_gene: TRBV7-2; abundance: NA; j_gene: TRBJ2-1
CDR3aa: CASNPTSGSYEQYF; CDR3nt: TGTGCCAGCAATCCGACTAGCGGGAGTTACGAGCAGTACTTC; d_gene: TRBD2; v_gene: TRBV6-1; abundance: once; j_gene: TRBJ2-7
CDR3aa: CASSPNDIGSGAPLHF; CDR3nt: TGTGCCAGCAGCCCCAATGATATAGGGAGCGGGGCACCCCTCCACTTT; d_gene: NA; v_gene: TRBV7-2; abundance: once; j_gene: TRBJ1-6
CDR3aa: CSVGGTGDTYEQYF; CDR3nt: TGCAGCGTTGGGGGGACAGGGGACACCTACGAGCAGTACTTC; d_gene: TRBD1; v_gene: TRBV29-1; abundance: NA; j_gene: TRBJ2-7
CDR3aa: CASSLVGGLSNQPQHF; CDR3nt: TGTGCCAGCAGTTTAGTAGGGGGTTTAAGCAATCAGCCCCAGCATTTT; d_gene: NA; v_gene: TRBV28; abundance: NA; j_gene: TRBJ1-5
CDR3aa: CASSGPPNRENGSPLHF; CDR3nt: TGTGCCAGCAGTGGACCACCCAACAGGGAGAACGGATCACCCCTCCACTTT; d_gene: NA; v_gene: TRBV27; abundance: NA; j_gene: TRBJ1-6
CDR3aa: CASSLTTGPNWPQHF; CDR3nt: TGTGCCAGCAGTTTAACGACAGGGCCTAACTGGCCCCAGCATTTT; d_gene: TRBD1; v_gene: TRBV27; abundance: once; j_gene: TRBJ1-5
CDR3aa: CASSDGGRFYEQYF; CDR3nt: TGTGCCAGCAGTGACGGGGGGAGATTCTACGAGCAGTACTTC; d_gene: TRBD2; v_gene: TRBV2; abundance: few; j_gene: TRBJ2-7
CDR3aa: CASSKRAGRCGELFF; CDR3nt: TGTGCCAGCAGCAAAAGGGCAGGGAGGTGCGGGGAGCTGTTTTTT; d_gene: NA; v_gene: TRBV21-1; abundance: few; j_gene: TRBJ2-2
CDR3aa: CASSLGRGQTGELFF; CDR3nt: TGCGCCAGCAGCTTGGGACGGGGACAGACCGGGGAGCTGTTTTTT; d_gene: TRBD1; v_gene: TRBV5-1; abundance: NA; j_gene: TRBJ2-2
CDR3aa: CASSLAFGGQGETQYF; CDR3nt: TGTGCCAGCAGCTTGGCCTTTGGAGGGCAAGGAGAGACCCAGTACTTC; d_gene: NA; v_gene: TRBV5-5; abundance: NA; j_gene: TRBJ2-5
CDR3aa: CASSPRDSSRDEQYF; CDR3nt: TGTGCCAGCAGCCCACGGGACAGCTCTAGAGACGAGCAGTACTTC; d_gene: TRBD1; v_gene: TRBV7-3; abundance: once; j_gene: TRBJ2-7
CDR3aa: CASSQGTSVNEQFF; CDR3nt: TGTGCCAGCAGCCAGGGGACTAGCGTCAATGAGCAGTTCTTC; d_gene: TRBD2; v_gene: TRBV5-4; abundance: NA; j_gene: TRBJ2-1
CDR3aa: CASSISRGLAGVSGVGNEQFF; CDR3nt: TGTGCCAGTAGTATAAGCCGGGGACTAGCGGGAGTGAGCGGAGTGGGCAATGAGCAGTTCTTC; d_gene: TRBD2; v_gene: TRBV19; abundance: NA; j_gene: TRBJ2-1
CDR3aa: CASGEGSPLHF; CDR3nt: TGTGCCAGCGGGGAGGGTTCACCCCTCCACTTT; d_gene: NA; v_gene: TRBV6-1; abundance: few; j_gene: TRBJ1-6
CDR3aa: CASSSPLAGGPNRYEQYF; CDR3nt: TGTGCCAGCAGCTCCCCACTAGCGGGAGGGCCGAATCGATACGAGCAGTACTTC; d_gene: TRBD2; v_gene: TRBV7-9; abundance: once; j_gene: TRBJ2-7
CDR3aa: CASRFDRGMNTEAFF; CDR3nt: TGCGCCAGCAGATTCGACAGGGGGATGAACACTGAAGCTTTCTTT; d_gene: TRBD1; v_gene: TRBV7-8; abundance: NA; j_gene: TRBJ1-1
CDR3aa: CASRPRGAGTGDGYTF; CDR3nt: TGTGCCAGCAGACCGAGGGGAGCCGGGACAGGAGATGGCTACACCTTC; d_gene: TRBD1; v_gene: TRBV7-9; abundance: once; j_gene: TRBJ1-2
CDR3aa: CASSRRTGYFDEQYF; CDR3nt: TGTGCCAGCAGCCGGCGGACAGGGTATTTCGACGAGCAGTACTTC; d_gene: TRBD1; v_gene: TRBV5-6; abundance: few; j_gene: TRBJ2-7
CDR3aa: CAIRDYNERFF; CDR3nt: TGTGCCATCAGGGATTACAATGAGCGGTTCTTC; d_gene: NA; v_gene: TRBV10-3; abundance: NA; j_gene: TRBJ2-1
CDR3aa: CASSNRGFSTDTQYF; CDR3nt: TGTGCCAGCAGTAACAGGGGTTTTAGCACAGATACGCAGTATTTT; d_gene: TRBD1; v_gene: TRBV11-3; abundance: NA; j_gene: TRBJ2-3
CDR3aa: CASSLSGAGATDTQYF; CDR3nt: TGTGCCAGCAGCTTGTCGGGAGCGGGGGCCACAGATACGCAGTATTTT; d_gene: TRBD2; v_gene: TRBV5-4; abundance: NA; j_gene: TRBJ2-3
CDR3aa: CASRRTSAEQFF; CDR3nt: TGTGCCAGCAGAAGAACTAGTGCTGAGCAGTTCTTC; d_gene: NA; v_gene: TRBV6-5; abundance: NA; j_gene: TRBJ2-1
CDR3aa: CASSYGTDRDQPQHF; CDR3nt: TGCGCCAGCAGCTACGGGACAGATAGAGATCAGCCCCAGCATTTT; d_gene: TRBD1; v_gene: TRBV10-2; abundance: NA; j_gene: TRBJ1-5
CDR3aa: CASSLVTGAYNEQFF; CDR3nt: TGTGCCAGCAGTTTAGTAACAGGAGCCTACAATGAGCAGTTCTTC; d_gene: NA; v_gene: TRBV27; abundance: NA; j_gene: TRBJ2-1
CDR3aa: CASTTGQQETQYF; CDR3nt: TGTGCCAGCACGACAGGGCAGCAAGAGACCCAGTACTTC; d_gene: TRBD1; v_gene: TRBV7-9; abundance: NA; j_gene: TRBJ2-5
CDR3aa: CASSVLAGTGNEQFF; CDR3nt: TGCGCCAGCAGCGTACTAGCGGGGACGGGAAATGAGCAGTTCTTC; d_gene: TRBD2; v_gene: TRBV5-1; abundance: NA; j_gene: TRBJ2-1
CDR3aa: CASVPGLLNTGELFF; CDR3nt: TGTGCCAGCGTACCGGGACTTCTTAACACCGGGGAGCTGTTTTTT; d_gene: NA; v_gene: TRBV28; abundance: NA; j_gene: TRBJ2-2
CDR3aa: CATSDPTESNQPQHF; CDR3nt: TGTGCCACCAGCGATCCGACGGAGAGCAATCAGCCCCAGCATTTT; d_gene: NA; v_gene: TRBV15; abundance: NA; j_gene: TRBJ1-5